This T cell receptor (beta chain) was identified in a study of post-analysis software for immune sequencing data. Study-wide context: Progressive-relapsing, secondary progressive and relapsing-remitting multiple sclerosis were among the disease courses included.

Whole-study results and caveats: A significant reduction in normalized Chao1 diversity was observed in multiple sclerosis patients versus controls. When the samples were clustered directly with F measure, those that had been prepared in the same batch showed strong co-clustering. In patients, about 5 TRBV segments were more frequent than in controls, with TRBV5-6, TRBV5-1 and TRBV20-1 among them.

Germline-derived CDR1 and CDR2 are SGHRS and YFSETQ. Losses at the gene ends were 7 bases for V and 3 bases for J; bases not matched to a gene: 7. CDR3 length equals 14 residues. TCR beta cDNA libraries included unique molecular identifiers. TCRdb independently ran MiXCR on the PCR reads; one entry per CDR3 protein. The table shows 250,000 to 300,000 distinct CDR3 sequences, with just over 35% occurring only once. This clonotype was detected only a few times. Its matching antigen is unknown. The rearrangement uses TRBV5-1 and TRBJ1-1; TRBD1 matches 9 bases. The TCR sequence derives from a girl aged 10 to 17 with multiple sclerosis. The sample was blood. The CDR3 sequence: CASGQGQGYTEAFF. The CDR3 DNA reads as TGCGCCAGCGGCCAAGGACAGGGGTACACTGAAGCTTTCTTT.